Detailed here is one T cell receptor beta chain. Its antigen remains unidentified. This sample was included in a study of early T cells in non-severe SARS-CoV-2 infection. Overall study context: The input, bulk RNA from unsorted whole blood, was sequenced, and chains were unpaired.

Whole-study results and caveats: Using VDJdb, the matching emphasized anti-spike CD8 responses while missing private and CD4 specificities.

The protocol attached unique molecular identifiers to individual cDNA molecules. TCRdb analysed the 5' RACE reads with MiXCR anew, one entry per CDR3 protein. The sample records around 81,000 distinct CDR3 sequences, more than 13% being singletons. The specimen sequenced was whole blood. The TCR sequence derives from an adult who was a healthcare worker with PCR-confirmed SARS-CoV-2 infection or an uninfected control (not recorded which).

This CDR3 reads CSARPGANNSPLHF. The CDR3 DNA is TGCAGTGCAAGACCAGGGGCGAATAATTCACCCCTCCACTTT. J is TRBJ1-6 and V is TRBV20-1; perhaps TRBD1 as D (6 bases). The germline V gene encodes CDR1 DFQATT and CDR2 SNEGSKA (reference sequence). V lost 6 bases and J 5 bases, leaving 14 bases between the germline ends. There are 14 residues in the CDR3.